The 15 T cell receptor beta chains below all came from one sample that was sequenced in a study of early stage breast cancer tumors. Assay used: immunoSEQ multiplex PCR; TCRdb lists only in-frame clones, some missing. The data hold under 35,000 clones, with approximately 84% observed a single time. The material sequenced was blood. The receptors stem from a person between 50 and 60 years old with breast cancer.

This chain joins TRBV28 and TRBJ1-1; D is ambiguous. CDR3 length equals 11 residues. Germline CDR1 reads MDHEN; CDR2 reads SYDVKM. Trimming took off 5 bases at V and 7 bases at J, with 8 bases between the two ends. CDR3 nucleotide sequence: TGTGCCAGCAGTGCCAGAGATGAAGCTTTCTTT. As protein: CASSARDEAFF. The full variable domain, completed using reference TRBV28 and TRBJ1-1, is DVKVTQSSRYLVKRTGEKVFLECVQDMDHENMFWYRQDPGLGLRLIYFSYDVKMKEKGDIPEGYSVSREKKERFSLILESASTNQTSMYLCASSARDEAFFGQGTRLTVV.

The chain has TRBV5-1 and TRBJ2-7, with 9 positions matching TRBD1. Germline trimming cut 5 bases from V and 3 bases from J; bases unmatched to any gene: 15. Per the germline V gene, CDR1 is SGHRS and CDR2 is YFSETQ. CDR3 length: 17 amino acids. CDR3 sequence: CASRAGTGFGIVYEQYF. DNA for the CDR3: TGCGCCAGCAGAGCCGGGACAGGGTTTGGTATAGTCTACGAGCAGTACTTC.

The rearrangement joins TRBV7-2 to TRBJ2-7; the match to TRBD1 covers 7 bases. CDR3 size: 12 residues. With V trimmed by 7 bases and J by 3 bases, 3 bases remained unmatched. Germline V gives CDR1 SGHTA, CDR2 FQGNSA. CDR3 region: CASNRGNYEQYF. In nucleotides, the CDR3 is TGTGCCAGCAACAGGGGAAACTACGAGCAGTACTTC.

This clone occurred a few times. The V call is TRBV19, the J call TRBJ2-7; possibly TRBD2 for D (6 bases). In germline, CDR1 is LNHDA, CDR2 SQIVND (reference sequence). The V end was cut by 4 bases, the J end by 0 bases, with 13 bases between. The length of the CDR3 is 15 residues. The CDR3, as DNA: TGTGCCAGTAGTAGGGGTGGGGGGACCTCCTACGAGCAGTACTTC. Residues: CASSRGGGTSYEQYF.

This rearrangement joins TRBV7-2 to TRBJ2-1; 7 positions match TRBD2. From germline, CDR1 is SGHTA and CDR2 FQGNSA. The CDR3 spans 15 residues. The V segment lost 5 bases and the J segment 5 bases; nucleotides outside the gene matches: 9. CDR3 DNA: TGTGCCAGCAGCCCTAGGGCTAGCGGCAACAATGAGCAGTTCTTC. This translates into CASSPRASGNNEQFF.

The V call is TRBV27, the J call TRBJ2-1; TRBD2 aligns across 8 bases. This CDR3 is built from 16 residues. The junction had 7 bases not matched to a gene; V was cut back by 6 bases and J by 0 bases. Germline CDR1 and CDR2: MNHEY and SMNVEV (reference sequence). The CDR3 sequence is CASSLPGGASYNEQFF. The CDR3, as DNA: TGTGCCAGCAGCCTCCCCGGGGGGGCCTCCTACAATGAGCAGTTCTTC.

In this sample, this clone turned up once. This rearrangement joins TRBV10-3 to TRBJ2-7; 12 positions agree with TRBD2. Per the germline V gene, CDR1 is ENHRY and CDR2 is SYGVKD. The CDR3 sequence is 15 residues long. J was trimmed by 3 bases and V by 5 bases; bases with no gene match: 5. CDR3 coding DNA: TGTGCCATCAGTCCCCAGACTAGCGGGAGCTACGAGCAGTACTTC. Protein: CAISPQTSGSYEQYF.

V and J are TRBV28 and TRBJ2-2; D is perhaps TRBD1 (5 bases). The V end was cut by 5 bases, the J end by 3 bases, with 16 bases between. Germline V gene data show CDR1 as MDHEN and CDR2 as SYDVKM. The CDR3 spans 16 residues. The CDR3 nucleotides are TGTGCCAGCAGTCCGCCTCGACAGCGAGACACCGGGGAGCTGTTTTTT. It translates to CASSPPRQRDTGELFF.

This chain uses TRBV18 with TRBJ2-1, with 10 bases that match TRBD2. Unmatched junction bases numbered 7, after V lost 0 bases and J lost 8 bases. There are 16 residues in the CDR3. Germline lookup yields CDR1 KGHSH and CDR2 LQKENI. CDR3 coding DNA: TGTGCCAGCTCACCACCTCCCAGCGGGAGGGCCGATGAGCAGTTCTTC. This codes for CASSPPPSGRADEQFF.

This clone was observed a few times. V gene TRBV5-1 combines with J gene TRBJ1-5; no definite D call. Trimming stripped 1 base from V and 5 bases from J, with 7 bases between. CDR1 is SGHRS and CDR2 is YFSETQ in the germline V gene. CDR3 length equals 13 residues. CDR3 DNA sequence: TGCGCCAGCAGCTTGAGCACGGATCAGCCCCAGCATTTT. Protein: CASSLSTDQPQHF.

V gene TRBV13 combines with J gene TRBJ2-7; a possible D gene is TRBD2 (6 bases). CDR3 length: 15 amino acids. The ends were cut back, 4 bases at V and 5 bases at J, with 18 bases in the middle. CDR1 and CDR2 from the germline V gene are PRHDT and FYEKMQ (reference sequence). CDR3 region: CASSSPLGGNNEQYF. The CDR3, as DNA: TGTGCCAGCAGCTCCCCCCTCGGAGGGAACAACGAGCAGTACTTC.

CDR3 sequence (DNA): TGCGCCAGCAGCGCCCCCGGGGGGGGTAATTCACCCCTCCACTTT. This encodes CASSAPGGGNSPLHF. The rearrangement joins TRBV5-1 to TRBJ1-6; a weak D match, TRBD1 (5 bases). Trimming pared 4 bases from V and 6 bases from J, leaving 14 bases between. Germline lookup yields CDR1 SGHRS and CDR2 YFSETQ. This CDR3 is 15 amino acids long.

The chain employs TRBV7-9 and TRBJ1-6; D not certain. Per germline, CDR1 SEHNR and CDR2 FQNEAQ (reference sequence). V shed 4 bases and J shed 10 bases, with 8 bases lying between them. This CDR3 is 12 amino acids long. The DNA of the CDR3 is TGTGCCAGCAGCTCGGACTCCTCACCCCTCCACTTT. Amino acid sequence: CASSSDSSPLHF.

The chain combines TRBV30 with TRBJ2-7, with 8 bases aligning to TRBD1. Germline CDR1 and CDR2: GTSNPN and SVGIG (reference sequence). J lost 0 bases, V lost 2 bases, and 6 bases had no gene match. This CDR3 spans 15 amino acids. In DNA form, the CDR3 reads TGTGCCTGGAGTAACCCCGGACAGGGCTCCTACGAGCAGTACTTC. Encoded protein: CAWSNPGQGSYEQYF.

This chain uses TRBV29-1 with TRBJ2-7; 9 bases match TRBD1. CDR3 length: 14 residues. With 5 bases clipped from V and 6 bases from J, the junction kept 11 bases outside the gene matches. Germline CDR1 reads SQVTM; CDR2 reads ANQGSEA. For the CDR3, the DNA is TGCAGCGTTCGTACCGGGACAGGGATGGTCGAGCAGTACTTC. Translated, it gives CSVRTGTGMVEQYF.